A selection of T cell receptor beta chains follows, all from one sample in a study of cytomegalovirus exposure and HLA in healthy donors. The repertoire was sequenced with immunoSEQ multiplex PCR; TCRdb's copy has only in-frame clones and lacks some. Among approximately 90,000 clones listed, 60% to 80% were seen once. The sample comprised PBMCs. The receptors derive from a man aged 35 to 55 in good health and CMV-seronegative. Both conserved end residues are part of each CDR3. The D gene is left open where the match is weak. Expanded clones are given a class, and other clones once, few, many or no size at all.

CDR3 | DNA | D | J | V | size
CASSPQVGETQYF | TGTGCCAGCAGCCCCCAGGTCGGAGAGACCCAGTACTTC | - | TRBJ2-5 | TRBV7-3 | -
CASRGQGTIEKLFF | TGTGCCAGCAGGGGACAGGGGACGATTGAAAAACTGTTTTTT | TRBD1 | TRBJ1-4 | TRBV28 | -
CASKAGRYGYTF | TGTGCCAGCAAAGCAGGGAGGTATGGCTACACCTTC | - | TRBJ1-2 | TRBV28 | few
CASSPTTSGNNEQFF | TGTGCCAGCTCACCAACAACTAGCGGAAACAATGAGCAGTTCTTC | TRBD2 | TRBJ2-1 | TRBV18 | -
CASIASGSNEQFF | TGTGCCAGCATCGCTAGCGGGAGTAATGAGCAGTTCTTC | TRBD2 | TRBJ2-1 | TRBV2 | -
CASSLMTSDTDTQYF | TGTGCCAGCAGTCTAATGACTAGCGACACAGATACGCAGTATTTT | TRBD2 | TRBJ2-3 | TRBV27 | -
CASSELTGGITEAFF | TGTGCCAGCAGTGAACTGACAGGGGGTATCACTGAAGCTTTCTTT | TRBD1 | TRBJ1-1 | TRBV2 | -
CASSLGTSGGGYNEQFF | TGTGCCAGCAGCCTCGGGACTAGCGGAGGGGGGTACAATGAGCAGTTCTTC | TRBD2 | TRBJ2-1 | TRBV11-2 | -
CASSLGSGHNEQYF | TGTGCCAGCTCACTGGGTAGCGGACACAACGAGCAGTACTTC | - | TRBJ2-7 | TRBV18 | once
CASSLGSGTGIFGYTF | TGTGCCAGCAGCTTGGGGTCCGGGACAGGCATATTTGGCTACACCTTC | TRBD1 | TRBJ1-2 | TRBV5-8 | -
CSVVIQGRWDEQFF | TGCAGCGTCGTTATACAGGGCCGGTGGGATGAGCAGTTCTTC | - | TRBJ2-1 | TRBV29-1 | -
CASSMAGTGGAGEQYF | TGTGCCAGTAGTATGGCCGGGACAGGGGGCGCGGGTGAGCAGTACTTC | TRBD1 | TRBJ2-7 | TRBV19 | -
CASRVGQTYEQYF | TGTGCCAGCAGGGTGGGACAGACCTACGAGCAGTACTTC | TRBD1 | TRBJ2-7 | TRBV6-1 | -
CASSLSGTGRVDTQYF | TGTGCCAGCAGCTTAAGTGGGACAGGGAGGGTTGATACGCAGTATTTT | TRBD1 | TRBJ2-3 | TRBV7-3 | few
CSVVASGRTDTQYF | TGCAGCGTTGTGGCTAGCGGACGCACAGATACGCAGTATTTT | TRBD2 | TRBJ2-3 | TRBV29-1 | -
CASSATELAGQETQYF | TGTGCCAGCAGCGCCACCGAACTAGCGGGACAAGAGACCCAGTACTTC | TRBD2 | TRBJ2-5 | TRBV2 | -
CAWSTELSGANVLTF | TGTGCCTGGAGTACAGAGCTCTCTGGGGCCAACGTCCTGACTTTC | - | TRBJ2-6 | TRBV30 | -
CASRKTGESTEAFF | TGTGCCAGCAGAAAAACAGGGGAATCCACTGAAGCTTTCTTT | TRBD1 | TRBJ1-1 | TRBV2 | -
CASSLASAGELFF | TGTGCCAGCAGCTTAGCCTCGGCCGGGGAGCTGTTTTTT | - | TRBJ2-2 | TRBV7-6 | -
CASSISGGQNTEAFF | TGTGCCAGTAGTATTTCCGGCGGGCAGAACACTGAAGCTTTCTTT | - | TRBJ1-1 | TRBV19 | -
CASSIVGQGGQPQHF | TGTGCCAGTAGTATAGTGGGACAGGGGGGCCAGCCCCAGCATTTT | TRBD1 | TRBJ1-5 | TRBV19 | -
CASSGGQGYNEQFF | TGTGCCAGCAGTGGGGGACAGGGCTACAATGAGCAGTTCTTC | TRBD1 | TRBJ2-1 | TRBV2 | -
CASSDPVLAGVYNEQFF | TGTGCCAGCAGCGACCCCGTACTAGCGGGCGTGTACAATGAGCAGTTCTTC | TRBD2 | TRBJ2-1 | TRBV9 | -
CASSLSGTGKGYTF | TGTGCCAGCAGTTTATCGGGGACAGGGAAAGGCTACACCTTC | TRBD1 | TRBJ1-2 | TRBV28 | few
CASSLAGGYNEQFF | TGTGCCAGTAGTCTAGCGGGGGGATACAATGAGCAGTTCTTC | TRBD2 | TRBJ2-1 | TRBV19 | -
CASSSTGTGGEVYGYTF | TGTGCCAGTAGTTCAACCGGGACAGGGGGCGAAGTCTATGGCTACACCTTC | TRBD1 | TRBJ1-2 | TRBV19 | few
CASSYGGSNYNEQFF | TGTGCCAGCAGTTACGGGGGGTCAAACTACAATGAGCAGTTCTTC | - | TRBJ2-1 | TRBV6-5 | -
CASIGQGGTEAFF | TGTGCCAGTATAGGACAGGGGGGCACTGAAGCTTTCTTT | TRBD1 | TRBJ1-1 | TRBV19 | once
CASSQGTKGQYF | TGCGCCAGCAGTCAGGGCACGAAAGGACAGTACTTC | - | TRBJ2-7 | TRBV23-1 | -
CASSQLGQGGTGELFF | TGCGCCAGCAGCCAACTTGGACAGGGAGGGACCGGGGAGCTGTTTTTT | - | TRBJ2-2 | TRBV4-1 | once
CAWSGGPNSPLHF | TGTGCCTGGAGTGGGGGCCCGAATTCACCCCTCCACTTT | - | TRBJ1-6 | TRBV30 | -
CASRGTGDFQPQHF | TGTGCCAGCAGGGGGACAGGGGATTTCCAGCCCCAGCATTTT | TRBD1 | TRBJ1-5 | TRBV6-5 | -
CASSPFDYGGTEAFF | TGTGCCAGCAGCCCATTCGATTACGGGGGCACTGAAGCTTTCTTT | - | TRBJ1-1 | TRBV14 | -